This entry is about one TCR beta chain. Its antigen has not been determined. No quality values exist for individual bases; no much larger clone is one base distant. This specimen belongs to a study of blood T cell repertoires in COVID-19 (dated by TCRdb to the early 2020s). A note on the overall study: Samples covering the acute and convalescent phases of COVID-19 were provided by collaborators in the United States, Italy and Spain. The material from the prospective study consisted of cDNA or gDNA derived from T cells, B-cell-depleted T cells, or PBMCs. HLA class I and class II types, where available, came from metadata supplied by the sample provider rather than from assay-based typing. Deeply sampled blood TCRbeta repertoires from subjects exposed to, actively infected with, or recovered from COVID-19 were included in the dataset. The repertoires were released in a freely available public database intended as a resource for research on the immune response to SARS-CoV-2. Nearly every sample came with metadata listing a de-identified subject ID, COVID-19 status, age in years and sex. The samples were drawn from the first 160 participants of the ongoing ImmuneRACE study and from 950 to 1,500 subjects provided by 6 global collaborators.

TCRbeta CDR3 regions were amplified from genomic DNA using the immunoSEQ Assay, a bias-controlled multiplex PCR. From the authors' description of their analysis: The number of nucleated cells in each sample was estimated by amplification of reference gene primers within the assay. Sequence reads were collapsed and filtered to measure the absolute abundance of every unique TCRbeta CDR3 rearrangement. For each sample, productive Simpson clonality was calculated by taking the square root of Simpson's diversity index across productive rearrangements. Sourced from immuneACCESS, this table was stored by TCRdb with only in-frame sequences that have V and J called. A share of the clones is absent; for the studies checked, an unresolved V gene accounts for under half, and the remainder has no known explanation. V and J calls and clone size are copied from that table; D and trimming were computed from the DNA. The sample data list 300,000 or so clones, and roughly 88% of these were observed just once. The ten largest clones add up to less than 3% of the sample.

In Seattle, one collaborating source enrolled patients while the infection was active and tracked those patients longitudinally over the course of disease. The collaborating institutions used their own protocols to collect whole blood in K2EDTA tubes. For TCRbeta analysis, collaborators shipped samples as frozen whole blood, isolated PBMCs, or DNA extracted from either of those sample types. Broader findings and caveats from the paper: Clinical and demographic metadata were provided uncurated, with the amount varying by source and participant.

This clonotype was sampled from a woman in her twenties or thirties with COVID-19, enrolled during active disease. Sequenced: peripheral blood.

The nucleotide sequence reads TGTGCCAGCAGTTTAGACCGCACCTCTAGTGGCTACACCTTC. It translates as CASSLDRTSSGYTF. Rearrangement joined TRBV27 to TRBJ1-2, with the identity of the D gene unclear. Trimming costs V 2 bases and J 7 bases, and their ends lie 14 bases apart. For CDR1 and CDR2, the germline V gene (reference sequence) lists MNHEY and SMNVEV. The CDR3 runs 14 residues from the cysteine to the phenylalanine. Just CDR3 DNA is preserved here, 42 bases in frame from base 1.